These 20 T cell receptor beta chains share one sample of origin, sequenced in a study of breast tumors, draining lymph nodes, adjacent tissues. The lymph nodes were axillary draining lymph nodes from breast cancer patients. MiXCR was run by TCRdb on the multiplex PCR reads, yielding one entry per CDR3 protein. Of approximately 150,000 distinct CDR3 sequences in the sample, approximately 32% were seen once. Material for sequencing was axillary lymph node tissue. The receptors here all came from a female donor with breast cancer. Some clones in this sample may be carry-over from other donors' samples.

This chain uses TRBV10-3 with TRBJ1-1; D not certain. V was cut by 6 bases and J by 1 base, with 9 bases left in between. The CDR3 totals 13 residues. CDR1 is ENHRY, CDR2 SYGVKD, per germline. The DNA for the CDR3 is TGTGCCATCAGGCAGAAAGAGAACACTGAAGCTTTCTTT. It codes for CAIRQKENTEAFF.

This clonotype was recorded many times. This sequence joins TRBV20-1 and TRBJ2-1; 7 nucleotides match TRBD1. The trim removed 6 bases at V and 3 bases at J, leaving 14 bases unmatched. Germline loops: CDR1 DFQATT, CDR2 SNEGSKA (reference sequence). This CDR3 contains 16 residues. The CDR3 DNA is TGCAGTGCCCAAGACAGGGAAGATCGGAACTACAATGAGCAGTTCTTC. As protein: CSAQDREDRNYNEQFF.

In its sample, this clonotype was seen a few times. The chain couples TRBV10-3 to TRBJ1-6; D possibly corresponds to TRBD1 (6 bases). The CDR3 contains 15 residues. The germline gives CDR1 ENHRY, CDR2 SYGVKD. Trimming stripped 6 bases from V and 2 bases from J, with 11 bases between. The CDR3 DNA reads TGTGCCATCAGCTGGACAGCACCCTATAATTCACCCCTCCACTTT. Residues: CAISWTAPYNSPLHF.

A remark on this clonotype: This may be a read error, as it is one base from a much larger clone. The chain links TRBV6-5 to TRBJ1-4; maybe TRBD1 (6 bases). Germline V gene data show CDR1 as MNHEY and CDR2 as SVGAGI. V shed 8 bases and J shed 7 bases, with 20 bases lying between them. The length of the CDR3 is 15 residues. CDR3 in DNA: TGTGCCAGCTGCCCCTCGGGGGCACGGCGTGAAAAACTGTTTTTT. This sequence encodes CASCPSGARREKLFF.

Ten or more counts support this clonotype. This rearrangement joins TRBV6-6 to TRBJ2-5, with D possibly being TRBD2 (6 bases). The germline gives CDR1 MNHNY, CDR2 SVGAGI (reference sequence). The V end was cut by 4 bases, the J end by 1 base, with 10 bases between. This CDR3 has 14 residues. DNA for the CDR3: TGTGCCAGCAGTTTGGGAGGAACCCAAGAGACCCAGTACTTC. Translating it yields CASSLGGTQETQYF.

This chain links TRBV2 with TRBJ1-6; 7 bases are shared with TRBD1. The V gene end was trimmed by 4 bases and the J gene end by 10 bases; junction bases not matched to a gene: 10. The CDR3 is made up of 15 amino acids. The germline V gene encodes CDR1 SNHLY and CDR2 FYNNEI. For the CDR3, the DNA is TGTGCCAGCAGTGGCCTGACAGGGATGGGGTCACCCCTCCACTTT. This gives the protein CASSGLTGMGSPLHF.

This clonotype has a count of ten or more. V and J are TRBV12-3 or TRBV12-4 and TRBJ2-3, with 14 bases lining up with TRBD2. The CDR3 spans 16 residues. Germline trimming cut 5 bases from V and 4 bases from J; bases unmatched to any gene: 5. The DNA of the CDR3 is TGTGCCAGCAGTGGAGGGACTAGCGGGGGTGCAGATACGCAGTATTTT. Translated, it gives CASSGGTSGGADTQYF.

The rearrangement joins TRBV11-2 to TRBJ2-1; D ambiguous. V lost 3 bases to trimming and J lost 9 bases, with 9 bases between them. The CDR3 has 12 residues. CDR1 and CDR2 (germline): SGHAT, FQNNGV. Here the CDR3 DNA reads TGTGCCAGCAGCTTGGCAAACAGTGAGCAGTTCTTC. Its translation is CASSLANSEQFF.

This clonotype was seen repeatedly, ten times or more. A read error is possible here, since a much larger clone lies one base away. The V and J genes are TRBV12-3 or TRBV12-4 and TRBJ2-7, with TRBD1 as a possible D gene (5 bases). The germline V and J ends were trimmed by 8 bases and 4 bases, with 9 bases remaining between them. The CDR3 sequence is 11 residues long. For the CDR3, the DNA is TGTGCCAGCGGACACGGGTACGAGCAGTACGTC. It is translated as CASGHGYEQYV.

J is TRBJ1-3 and V is TRBV2, with D possibly matching TRBD1 (6 bases). CDR1 and CDR2 from the germline V gene are SNHLY and FYNNEI. This CDR3 is 15 amino acids long. Trimming left V 2 bases short and J 4 bases short, with 12 bases between. CDR3: CASSELGGRGNTIYF. The DNA for the CDR3 is TGTGCCAGCAGTGAACTCGGGGGGCGAGGAAACACCATATATTTT.

This clonotype showed up just once. Without the conserved terminal phenylalanine or tryptophan, this CDR3 likely stems from a read error. Because the CDR3's place on the DNA is in doubt, the DNA is left out and the CDR3 is given as listed by TCRdb. The chain carries TRBV20-1 and TRBJ2-4; whether TRBD1, the table's D call, matches the DNA was not checked. Germline values: CDR1 DFQATT, CDR2 SNEGSKA (reference sequence). The CDR3 totals 11 residues, both ends included. The CDR3 loop reads CSAQGPNIQSL.

This clonotype was detected ten times or more. The V and J genes are TRBV4-1 and TRBJ1-4; D remains unclear. V lost 4 bases to trimming and J lost 8 bases, with 11 bases between them. The germline gives CDR1 MGHRA, CDR2 YSYEKL. This CDR3 is built from 13 residues. The CDR3 protein is CASSRREEEKLFF. The CDR3 nucleotides are TGCGCCAGCAGCCGAAGGGAAGAAGAAAAACTGTTTTTT.

Only a few counts were recorded for this clonotype. This sequence may be a read error, since a much larger clone differs from it by one base. Likely a read error: the CDR3 ends without its conserved phenylalanine or tryptophan. The rearrangement links TRBV27 to TRBJ2-7; 7 bases line up with TRBD1. Trimming removed 8 bases from V and 6 bases from J; junction bases left unmatched: 4. Per germline, CDR1 MNHEY and CDR2 SMNVEV (reference sequence). CDR3 length: 11 amino acids. The CDR3: CASSQGLEQYL. In DNA form, the CDR3 reads TGTGCCAGCTCACAGGGGCTCGAGCAGTACCTC.

This clonotype was counted at least ten times. The V call is TRBV6-2 or TRBV6-3, the J call TRBJ1-3; D unclear. The ends were cut back, 6 bases at V and 0 bases at J, with 6 bases in the middle. The CDR3 contains 13 residues. Germline CDR1 is MNHEY and CDR2 is SVGEGT. CDR3 residues: CASRVLSGNTIYF. In nucleotides, the CDR3 is TGTGCCAGCAGAGTCCTCTCTGGAAACACCATATATTTT.

A word on this clonotype: One base away lies a much larger clone, so this may be a sequencing read error. This chain links TRBV6-5 with TRBJ2-7, with TRBD1 matching over 8 bases. The CDR3 is 13 amino acids. The germline CDR1 and CDR2 sequences are MNHEY and SVGAGI. The junction had 5 bases not matched to a gene; V was cut back by 6 bases and J by 4 bases. Here the CDR3 DNA reads TGTGCCAGCAGACGGACAGGGACGTACGAGCAGTACTTC. This translates into CASRRTGTYEQYF.

This chain joins TRBV29-1 and TRBJ2-2; D perhaps matches TRBD1 (6 bases). V dropped 6 bases and J dropped 13 bases, with 9 bases sitting between them. Germline assignment: CDR1 SQVTM and CDR2 ANQGSEA. CDR3 size: 9 residues. Here the CDR3 DNA reads TGCAGCGTGACCAGGGGGCTGTTTTTT. This encodes CSVTRGLFF.

The V gene is TRBV7-9, the J gene TRBJ1-5; no definite D call. The CDR3 totals 14 residues. The germline V and J ends were trimmed by 5 bases and 11 bases, with 19 bases remaining between them. The germline V gene encodes CDR1 SEHNR and CDR2 FQNEAQ (reference sequence). Here the CDR3 reads CASSPSGVRETQHF. CDR3 bases: TGTGCCAGCAGCCCTAGCGGGGTACGAGAGACCCAGCATTTT.

This clonotype appeared many times. V gene TRBV29-1 combines with J gene TRBJ2-5; 8 bases line up with TRBD1. This CDR3 is 12 amino acids long. After removal of 6 bases from V and 9 bases from J, the junction contained 9 bases not matched to a gene. The germline V gene encodes CDR1 SQVTM and CDR2 ANQGSEA. CDR3 in DNA: TGCAGCGTCCAAAGGACAGGGAAGGCCCAGTACTTC. Amino acids: CSVQRTGKAQYF.

V gene TRBV2 combines with J gene TRBJ1-5, with D possibly matching TRBD1 (6 bases). This CDR3 has 15 residues. Germline V gives CDR1 SNHLY, CDR2 FYNNEI. V lost 6 bases, J lost 0 bases, and 12 bases lay in between. CDR3 in DNA: TGTGCCAGCAGGGACAGACCCAATAGCAATCAGCCCCAGCATTTT. Its translation: CASRDRPNSNQPQHF.

This clonotype appeared many times. This chain links TRBV20-1 with TRBJ1-2; tentative D call: TRBD1 (5 bases). The germline V gene encodes CDR1 DFQATT and CDR2 SNEGSKA (reference sequence). V shed 1 base and J shed 6 bases, with 12 bases lying between them. The length of the CDR3 is 13 residues. This CDR3 is CSARALGQNGYTF. CDR3 bases: TGCAGTGCTAGAGCGTTGGGGCAGAATGGCTACACCTTC.